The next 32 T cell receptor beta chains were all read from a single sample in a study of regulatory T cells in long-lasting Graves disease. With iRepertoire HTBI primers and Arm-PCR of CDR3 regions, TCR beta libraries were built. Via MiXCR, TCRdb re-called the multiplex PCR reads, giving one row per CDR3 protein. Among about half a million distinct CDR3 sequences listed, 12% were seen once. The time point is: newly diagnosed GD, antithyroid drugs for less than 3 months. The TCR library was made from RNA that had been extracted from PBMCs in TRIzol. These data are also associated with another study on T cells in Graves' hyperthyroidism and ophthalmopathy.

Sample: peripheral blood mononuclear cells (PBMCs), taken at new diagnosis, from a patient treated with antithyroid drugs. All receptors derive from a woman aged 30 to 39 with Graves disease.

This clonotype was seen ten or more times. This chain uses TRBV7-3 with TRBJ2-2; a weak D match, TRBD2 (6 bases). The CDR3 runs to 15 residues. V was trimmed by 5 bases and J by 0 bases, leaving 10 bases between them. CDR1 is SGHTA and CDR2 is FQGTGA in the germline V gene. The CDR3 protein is CASSPSGPNTGELFF. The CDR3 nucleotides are TGTGCCAGCAGCCCCAGCGGGCCGAACACCGGGGAGCTGTTTTTT.

The CDR3 nucleotides read TGTGCCAGCAGCTTGGGTCCGAACACCGGGGAGGTTGAGCAGTTCTTC. Its translation: CASSLGPNTGEVEQFF. The chain uses TRBV11-2 and TRBJ2-1; D is possibly TRBD2 (6 bases). Trimming cost V 3 bases and J 9 bases, with 21 bases left between them. The CDR3 loop spans 16 amino acids. CDR1 SGHAT and CDR2 FQNNGV come from the germline V gene. Combining the CDR3 with reference TRBV11-2 and TRBJ2-1 gives the whole variable domain EAGVAQSPRYKIIEKRQSVAFWCNPISGHATLYWYQQILGQGPKLLIQFQNNGVVDDSQLPKDRFSAERLKGVDSTLKIQPAKLEDSAVYLCASSLGPNTGEVEQFFGPGTRLTVL.

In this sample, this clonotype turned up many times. The CDR3 DNA reads as TGTGCCAGCCTGACACCTGGGGAACCCAAACATTTT. Translating gives CASLTPGEPKHF. The chain links TRBV2 to TRBJ1-5; D uncertain. This CDR3 is built from 12 residues. The V gene lost 8 bases and the J gene lost 16 bases, with 21 bases spanning the gap. Germline CDR1 SNHLY, CDR2 FYNNEI.

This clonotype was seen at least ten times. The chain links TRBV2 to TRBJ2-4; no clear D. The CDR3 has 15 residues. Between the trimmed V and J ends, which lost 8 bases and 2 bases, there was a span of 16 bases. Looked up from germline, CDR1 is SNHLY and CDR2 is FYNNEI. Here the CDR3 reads CASRVGRSSKNIQYF. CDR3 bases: TGTGCCAGCCGCGTCGGGCGGAGTTCCAAAAACATTCAGTACTTC.

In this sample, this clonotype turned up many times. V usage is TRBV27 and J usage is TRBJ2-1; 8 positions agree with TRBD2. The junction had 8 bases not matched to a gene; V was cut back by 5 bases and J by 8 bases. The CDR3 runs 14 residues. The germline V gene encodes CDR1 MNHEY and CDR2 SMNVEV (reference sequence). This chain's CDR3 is CASSHPGRAYEQFF. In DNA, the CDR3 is TGTGCCAGCAGTCACCCCGGGAGGGCCTATGAGCAGTTCTTC.

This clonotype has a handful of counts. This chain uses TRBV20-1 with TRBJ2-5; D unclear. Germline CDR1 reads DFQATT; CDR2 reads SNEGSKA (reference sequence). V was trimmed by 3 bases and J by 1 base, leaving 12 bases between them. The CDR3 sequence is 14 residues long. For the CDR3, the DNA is TGCAGTGCTAGTGGGCAGAAGGGCCAAGAGACCCAGTACTTC. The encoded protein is CSASGQKGQETQYF.

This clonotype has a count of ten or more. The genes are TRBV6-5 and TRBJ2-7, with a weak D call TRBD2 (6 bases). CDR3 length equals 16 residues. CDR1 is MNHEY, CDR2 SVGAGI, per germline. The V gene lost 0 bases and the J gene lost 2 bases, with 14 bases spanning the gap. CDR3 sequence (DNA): TGTGCCAGCAGTTACTCGCAGTCTGGGGGGACCTACGAGCAGTACTTC. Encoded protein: CASSYSQSGGTYEQYF.

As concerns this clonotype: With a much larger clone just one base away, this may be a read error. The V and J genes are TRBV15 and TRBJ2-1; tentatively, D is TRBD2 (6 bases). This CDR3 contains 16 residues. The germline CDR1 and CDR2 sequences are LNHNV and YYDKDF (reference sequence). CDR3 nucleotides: TGTGCCACCAGCGCAAGCGGGCGAGGGTTCTACGATGAGCAGTTCTTC. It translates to CATSASGRGFYDEQFF. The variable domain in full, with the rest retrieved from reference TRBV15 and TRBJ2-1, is DAMVIQNPRYQVTQFGKPVTLSCSQTLNHNVMYWYQQKSSQAPKLLFHYYDKDFNNEADTPDNFQSRRPNTSFCFLDIRSPGLGDTAMYLCATSASGRGFYDEQFFGPGTRLTVL.

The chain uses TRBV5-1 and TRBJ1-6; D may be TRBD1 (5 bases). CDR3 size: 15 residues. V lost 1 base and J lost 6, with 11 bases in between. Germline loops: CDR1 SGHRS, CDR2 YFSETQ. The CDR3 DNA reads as TGCGCCAGCAGCTTGCGTCGGGGCAGTAATTCACCCCTCCACTTT. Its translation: CASSLRRGSNSPLHF.

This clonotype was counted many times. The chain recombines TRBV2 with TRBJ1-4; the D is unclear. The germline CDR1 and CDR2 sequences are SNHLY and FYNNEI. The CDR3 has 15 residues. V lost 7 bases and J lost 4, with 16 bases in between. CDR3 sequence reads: CASKERASHNEKLFF. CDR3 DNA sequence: TGTGCCAGCAAGGAGAGGGCAAGTCATAATGAAAAACTGTTTTTT.

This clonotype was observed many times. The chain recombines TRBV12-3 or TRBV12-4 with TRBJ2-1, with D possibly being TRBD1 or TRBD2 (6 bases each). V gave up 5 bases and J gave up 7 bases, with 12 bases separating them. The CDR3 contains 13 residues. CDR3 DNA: TGTGCCAGCAGTCCTGTAGGGGGGAATGAGCAGTTCTTC. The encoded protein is CASSPVGGNEQFF.

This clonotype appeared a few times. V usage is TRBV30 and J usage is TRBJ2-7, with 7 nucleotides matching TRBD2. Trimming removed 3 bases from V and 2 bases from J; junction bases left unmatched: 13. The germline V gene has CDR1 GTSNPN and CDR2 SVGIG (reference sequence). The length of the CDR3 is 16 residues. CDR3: CAWRLGGEGSAYEQYF. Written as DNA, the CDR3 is TGTGCCTGGAGACTGGGCGGGGAGGGATCTGCCTACGAGCAGTACTTC.

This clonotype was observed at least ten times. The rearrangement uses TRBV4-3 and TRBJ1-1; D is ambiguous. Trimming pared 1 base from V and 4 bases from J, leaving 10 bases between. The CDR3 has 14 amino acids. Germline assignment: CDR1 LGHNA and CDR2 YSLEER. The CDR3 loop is CASSQAQSITEAFF. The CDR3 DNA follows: TGCGCCAGCAGCCAAGCTCAGAGTATCACTGAAGCTTTCTTT.

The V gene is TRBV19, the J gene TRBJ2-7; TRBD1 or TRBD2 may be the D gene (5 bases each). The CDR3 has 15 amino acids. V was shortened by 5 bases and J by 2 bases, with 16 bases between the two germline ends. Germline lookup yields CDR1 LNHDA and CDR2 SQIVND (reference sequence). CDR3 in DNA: TGTGCCAGTAGTTCACCGGGACGCGTTCCCTACGAGCAGTACTTC. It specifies CASSSPGRVPYEQYF.

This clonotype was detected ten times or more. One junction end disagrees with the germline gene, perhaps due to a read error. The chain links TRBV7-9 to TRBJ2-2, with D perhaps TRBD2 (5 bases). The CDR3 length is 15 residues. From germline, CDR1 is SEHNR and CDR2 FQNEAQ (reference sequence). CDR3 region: CASSLAGGNTGELFF. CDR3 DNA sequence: TGTGCCAGCAGCCTAGCTGGCGGGAACACCGGGGAGCTGTTTTTT.

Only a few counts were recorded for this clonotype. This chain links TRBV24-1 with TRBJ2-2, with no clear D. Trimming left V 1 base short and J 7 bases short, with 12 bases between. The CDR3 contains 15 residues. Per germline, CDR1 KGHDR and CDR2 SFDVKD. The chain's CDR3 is CATSDFPRAIGELFF. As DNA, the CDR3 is TGTGCCACCAGTGATTTTCCCCGGGCAATCGGGGAGCTGTTTTTT.

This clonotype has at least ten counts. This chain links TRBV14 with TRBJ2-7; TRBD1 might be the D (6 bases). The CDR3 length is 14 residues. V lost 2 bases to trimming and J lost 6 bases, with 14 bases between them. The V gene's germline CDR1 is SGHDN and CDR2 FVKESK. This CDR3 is CASSQTRGRGEQYF. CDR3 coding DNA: TGTGCCAGCAGCCAAACCCGGGGCAGGGGCGAGCAGTACTTC.

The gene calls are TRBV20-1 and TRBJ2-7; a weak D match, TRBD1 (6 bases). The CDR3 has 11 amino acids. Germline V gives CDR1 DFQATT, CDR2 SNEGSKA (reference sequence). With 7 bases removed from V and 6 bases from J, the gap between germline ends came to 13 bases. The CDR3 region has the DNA TGCAGTGTCCAACAGGGAATCGAGCAGTACTTC. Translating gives CSVQQGIEQYF.

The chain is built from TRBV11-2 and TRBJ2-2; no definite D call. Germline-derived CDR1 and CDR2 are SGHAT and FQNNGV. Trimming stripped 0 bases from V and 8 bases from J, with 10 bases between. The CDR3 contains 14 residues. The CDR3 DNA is TGTGCCAGCAGCTTAGATCTAAAGACTGGGGAGCTGTTTTTT. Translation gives CASSLDLKTGELFF.

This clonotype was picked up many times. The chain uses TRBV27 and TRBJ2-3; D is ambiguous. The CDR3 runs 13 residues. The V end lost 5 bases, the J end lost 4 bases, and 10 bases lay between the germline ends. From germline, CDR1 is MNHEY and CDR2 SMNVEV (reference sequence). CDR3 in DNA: TGTGCCAGCAGTCTCCAATGGGCAGATACGCAGTATTTT. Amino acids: CASSLQWADTQYF.

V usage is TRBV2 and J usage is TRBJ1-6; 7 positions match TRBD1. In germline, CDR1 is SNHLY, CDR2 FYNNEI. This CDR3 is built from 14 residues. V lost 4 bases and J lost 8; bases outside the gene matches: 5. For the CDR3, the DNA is TGTGCCAGCAGTGGACAGGGTTTCGATTCACCCCTCCACTTT. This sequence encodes CASSGQGFDSPLHF.

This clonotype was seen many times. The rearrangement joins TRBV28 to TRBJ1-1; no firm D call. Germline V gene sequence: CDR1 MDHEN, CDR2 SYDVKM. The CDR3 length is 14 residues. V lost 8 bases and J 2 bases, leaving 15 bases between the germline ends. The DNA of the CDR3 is TGTGCCAGCCACCGACCGGGGAGAAACACTGAAGCTTTCTTT. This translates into CASHRPGRNTEAFF.

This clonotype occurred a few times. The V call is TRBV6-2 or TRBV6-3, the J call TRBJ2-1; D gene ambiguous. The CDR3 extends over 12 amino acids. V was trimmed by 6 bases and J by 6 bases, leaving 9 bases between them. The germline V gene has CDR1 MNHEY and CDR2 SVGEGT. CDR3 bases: TGTGCCAGCAGAGGACCGAGCAATGAGCAGTTCTTC. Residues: CASRGPSNEQFF.

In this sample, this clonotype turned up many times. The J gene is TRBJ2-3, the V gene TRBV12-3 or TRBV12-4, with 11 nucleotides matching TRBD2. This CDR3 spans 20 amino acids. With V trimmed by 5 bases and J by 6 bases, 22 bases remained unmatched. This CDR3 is CASSDDGTSGGKSIADTQYF. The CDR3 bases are TGTGCCAGCAGTGATGACGGGACTAGCGGAGGCAAAAGCATCGCCGATACGCAGTATTTT.

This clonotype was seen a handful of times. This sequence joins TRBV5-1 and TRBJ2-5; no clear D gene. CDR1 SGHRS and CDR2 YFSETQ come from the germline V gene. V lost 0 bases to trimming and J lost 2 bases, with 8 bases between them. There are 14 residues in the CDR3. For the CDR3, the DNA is TGCGCCAGCAGCTTGGCGCTGGTGCAAGAGACCCAGTACTTC. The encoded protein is CASSLALVQETQYF.

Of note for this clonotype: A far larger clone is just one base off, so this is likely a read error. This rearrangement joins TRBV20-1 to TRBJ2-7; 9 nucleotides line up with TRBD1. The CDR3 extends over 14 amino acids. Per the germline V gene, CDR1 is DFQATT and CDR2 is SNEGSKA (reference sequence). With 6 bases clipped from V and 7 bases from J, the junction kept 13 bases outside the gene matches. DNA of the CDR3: TGCAGTGCGATAGACCGGGACAGGGAAAATGAGCAGTACTTC. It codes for CSAIDRDRENEQYF.

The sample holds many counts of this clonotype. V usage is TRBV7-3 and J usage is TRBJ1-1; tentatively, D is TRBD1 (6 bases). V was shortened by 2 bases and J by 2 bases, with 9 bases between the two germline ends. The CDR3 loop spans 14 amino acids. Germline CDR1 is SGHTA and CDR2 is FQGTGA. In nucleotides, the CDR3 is TGTGCCAGCAGCTTAGGGGGCTTTAACACTGAAGCTTTCTTT. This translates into CASSLGGFNTEAFF.

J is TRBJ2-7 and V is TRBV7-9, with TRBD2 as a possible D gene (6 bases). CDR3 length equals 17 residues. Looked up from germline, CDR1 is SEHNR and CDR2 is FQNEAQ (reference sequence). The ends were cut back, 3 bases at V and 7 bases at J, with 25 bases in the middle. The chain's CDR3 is CASSFPTGGGTYNEQYF. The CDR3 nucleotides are TGTGCCAGCAGCTTCCCAACTGGTGGCGGGACCTACAATGAGCAGTACTTC.

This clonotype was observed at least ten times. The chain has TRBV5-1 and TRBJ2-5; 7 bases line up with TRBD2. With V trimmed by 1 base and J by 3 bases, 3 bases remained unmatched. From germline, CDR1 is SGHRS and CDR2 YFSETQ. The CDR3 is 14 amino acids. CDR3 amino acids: CASSLSAGEETQYF. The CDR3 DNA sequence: TGCGCCAGCAGCTTGTCCGCGGGAGAAGAGACCCAGTACTTC.

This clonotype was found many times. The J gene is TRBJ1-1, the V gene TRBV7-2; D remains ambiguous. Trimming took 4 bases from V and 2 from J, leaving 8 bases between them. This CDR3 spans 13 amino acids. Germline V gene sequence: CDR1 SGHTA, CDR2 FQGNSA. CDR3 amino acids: CASSSDHNTEAFF. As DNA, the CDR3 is TGTGCCAGCAGCTCCGACCACAACACTGAAGCTTTCTTT.

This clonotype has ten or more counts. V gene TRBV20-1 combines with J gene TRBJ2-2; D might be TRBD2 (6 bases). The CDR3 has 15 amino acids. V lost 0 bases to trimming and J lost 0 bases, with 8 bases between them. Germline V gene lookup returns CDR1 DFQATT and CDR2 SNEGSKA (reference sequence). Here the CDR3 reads CSARDRLANTGELFF. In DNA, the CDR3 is TGCAGTGCTAGAGATCGACTAGCGAACACCGGGGAGCTGTTTTTT.

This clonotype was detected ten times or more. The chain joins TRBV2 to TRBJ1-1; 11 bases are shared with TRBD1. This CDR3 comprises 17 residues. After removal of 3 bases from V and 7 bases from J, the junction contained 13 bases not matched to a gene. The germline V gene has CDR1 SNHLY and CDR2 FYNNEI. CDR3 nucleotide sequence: TGTGCCAGCAGTGACCCGGGACAGGGGGTACAAAGTAATGAAGCTTTCTTT. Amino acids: CASSDPGQGVQSNEAFF.